The rows below give T cell receptor beta chains drawn from one sample of a study of OX40 agonist ivuxolimab in advanced cancers. Sequenced by immunoSEQ multiplex PCR; TCRdb stores in-frame clones only, minus some. The data hold 68,000 or so clones, with approximately 83% observed a single time. Source: CD4+ or CD8+ T cells sorted from blood, taken in a trial of the OX40 agonist ivuxolimab. These receptors originate from an adult with an advanced solid tumor such as melanoma, head and neck, liver or kidney cancer. Both conserved end residues are part of each CDR3. A D gene is named only where the DNA matches it firmly. Size tells how often a clone was seen (once, few, many) or the class of an expanded clone, and some rows leave it out.

abundance: -
j_gene: TRBJ1-2
v_gene: TRBV28
d_gene: -
CDR3aa: CASGIRGYYGYTF
CDR3nt: TGTGCCAGCGGAATTCGAGGATACTATGGCTACACCTTC

abundance: -
j_gene: TRBJ2-7
v_gene: TRBV5-1
d_gene: -
CDR3aa: CASSFRGESYEQYF
CDR3nt: TGCGCCAGCAGCTTCAGGGGGGAATCCTACGAGCAGTACTTC

abundance: -
j_gene: TRBJ2-7
v_gene: TRBV6-5
d_gene: -
CDR3aa: CASRIAGANYEQYF
CDR3nt: TGTGCCAGCAGGATAGCCGGGGCCAACTACGAGCAGTACTTC

abundance: -
j_gene: TRBJ1-1
v_gene: TRBV19
d_gene: -
CDR3aa: CASSMWMGEAFF
CDR3nt: TGTGCCAGTAGTATGTGGATGGGTGAAGCTTTCTTT

abundance: -
j_gene: TRBJ2-7
v_gene: TRBV28
d_gene: -
CDR3aa: CASGAGSSYEQYF
CDR3nt: TGTGCCAGCGGGGCAGGGTCCTCCTACGAGCAGTATTTC

abundance: -
j_gene: TRBJ2-2
v_gene: TRBV2
d_gene: TRBD1
CDR3aa: CATQQGGTGELFF
CDR3nt: TGTGCCACACAACAGGGGGGAACCGGGGAGCTGTTTTTT

abundance: -
j_gene: TRBJ2-4
v_gene: TRBV7-9
d_gene: TRBD1
CDR3aa: CASSPQRTGVLAKNIQYF
CDR3nt: TGTGCCAGCAGCCCCCAACGGACAGGGGTCCTAGCCAAAAACATTCAGTACTTC

abundance: -
j_gene: TRBJ1-3
v_gene: TRBV7-9
d_gene: -
CDR3aa: CASSLETTIYF
CDR3nt: TGTGCCAGCAGCTTAGAAACCACCATATATTTT

abundance: -
j_gene: TRBJ2-2
v_gene: TRBV7-2
d_gene: TRBD1
CDR3aa: CASSFSGTVSTGELFF
CDR3nt: TGTGCCAGCAGCTTCTCCGGGACAGTCAGCACCGGGGAGCTGTTTTTT

abundance: -
j_gene: TRBJ2-1
v_gene: TRBV7-2
d_gene: -
CDR3aa: CASSLDGGSGGNEQFF
CDR3nt: TGTGCCAGCAGCTTAGATGGCGGGTCTGGAGGCAATGAGCAGTTCTTC

abundance: -
j_gene: TRBJ1-6
v_gene: TRBV11-2
d_gene: TRBD1
CDR3aa: CASSSRTGVSPLHF
CDR3nt: TGTGCCAGCAGCTCAAGGACAGGGGTTTCACCCCTCCACTTT

abundance: -
j_gene: TRBJ2-5
v_gene: TRBV10-2
d_gene: TRBD2
CDR3aa: CASRGLAGYQETQYF
CDR3nt: TGCGCCAGCAGGGGACTAGCGGGCTACCAAGAGACCCAGTACTTC

abundance: -
j_gene: TRBJ1-1
v_gene: TRBV6-4
d_gene: -
CDR3aa: CASSATSGFTEAFF
CDR3nt: TGTGCCAGCAGTGCTACTTCGGGGTTCACTGAAGCTTTCTTT

abundance: -
j_gene: TRBJ1-1
v_gene: TRBV5-1
d_gene: -
CDR3aa: CASSLGGEFGTEAFF
CDR3nt: TGCGCCAGCAGCTTGGGAGGGGAATTCGGCACTGAAGCTTTCTTT

abundance: -
j_gene: TRBJ2-7
v_gene: TRBV12-2
d_gene: -
CDR3aa: CASRLASSKRGNHEQYF
CDR3nt: TGTGCAAGTCGCTTAGCTTCCTCCAAGCGGGGGAATCACGAGCAGTACTTC

abundance: -
j_gene: TRBJ2-2
v_gene: TRBV6-6
d_gene: TRBD1
CDR3aa: CASSRDRGLGELFF
CDR3nt: TGTGCCAGCAGCCGGGACAGGGGGCTAGGGGAGCTGTTTTTT

abundance: -
j_gene: TRBJ2-3
v_gene: TRBV10-3
d_gene: -
CDR3aa: CAISLGGDTQYF
CDR3nt: TGTGCCATCAGCCTAGGGGGGGATACGCAGTATTTT

abundance: -
j_gene: TRBJ1-5
v_gene: TRBV6-6
d_gene: -
CDR3aa: CASIDPGGQPQHF
CDR3nt: TGTGCCAGCATCGACCCCGGGGGTCAGCCCCAGCATTTT

abundance: -
j_gene: TRBJ1-1
v_gene: TRBV30
d_gene: -
CDR3aa: CAWSVLRGRTEAFF
CDR3nt: TGTGCCTGGAGTGTACTTCGGGGCCGGACTGAAGCTTTCTTT

abundance: -
j_gene: TRBJ1-1
v_gene: TRBV7-8
d_gene: -
CDR3aa: CASSYRESVAFF
CDR3nt: TGTGCCAGCAGTTACAGGGAATCGGTAGCTTTCTTT

abundance: -
j_gene: TRBJ2-5
v_gene: TRBV2
d_gene: -
CDR3aa: CASSASGFIETQYF
CDR3nt: TGTGCCAGCAGTGCGTCAGGGTTTATAGAGACCCAGTACTTC

abundance: -
j_gene: TRBJ1-1
v_gene: TRBV7-2
d_gene: -
CDR3aa: CASTRASGNTEAFF
CDR3nt: TGTGCCAGCACCCGGGCATCGGGGAACACTGAAGCTTTCTTT

abundance: medium-sized
j_gene: TRBJ1-1
v_gene: TRBV14
d_gene: -
CDR3aa: CASSQVNRRNMNTEAFF
CDR3nt: TGTGCCAGCAGCCAAGTCAACCGGCGAAACATGAACACTGAAGCTTTCTTT

abundance: -
j_gene: TRBJ1-1
v_gene: TRBV6-7
d_gene: -
CDR3aa: CASSYSGLLTGHTEAFF
CDR3nt: TGTGCCAGCAGTTACTCAGGACTTCTCACAGGGCATACTGAAGCTTTCTTT

abundance: -
j_gene: TRBJ2-7
v_gene: TRBV5-4
d_gene: -
CDR3aa: CASSYPSGAYEQYF
CDR3nt: TGTGCCAGCAGCTACCCCTCAGGGGCCTACGAGCAGTACTTC

abundance: -
j_gene: TRBJ1-2
v_gene: TRBV19
d_gene: -
CDR3aa: CASSHQGSGYGYTF
CDR3nt: TGTGCCAGTAGTCACCAGGGAAGCGGCTATGGCTACACCTTC

abundance: -
j_gene: TRBJ1-1
v_gene: TRBV19
d_gene: TRBD1
CDR3aa: CASSPRTGRNTEAFF
CDR3nt: TGTGCCAGTAGTCCTCGGACAGGGAGGAACACTGAAGCTTTCTTT

abundance: -
j_gene: TRBJ2-3
v_gene: TRBV30
d_gene: -
CDR3aa: CAWSVRTDTQYF
CDR3nt: TGTGCCTGGAGTGTACGCACAGATACGCAGTATTTT

abundance: -
j_gene: TRBJ1-1
v_gene: TRBV29-1
d_gene: -
CDR3aa: CSARQTNTEAFF
CDR3nt: TGCAGCGCTCGACAGACGAACACTGAAGCTTTCTTT